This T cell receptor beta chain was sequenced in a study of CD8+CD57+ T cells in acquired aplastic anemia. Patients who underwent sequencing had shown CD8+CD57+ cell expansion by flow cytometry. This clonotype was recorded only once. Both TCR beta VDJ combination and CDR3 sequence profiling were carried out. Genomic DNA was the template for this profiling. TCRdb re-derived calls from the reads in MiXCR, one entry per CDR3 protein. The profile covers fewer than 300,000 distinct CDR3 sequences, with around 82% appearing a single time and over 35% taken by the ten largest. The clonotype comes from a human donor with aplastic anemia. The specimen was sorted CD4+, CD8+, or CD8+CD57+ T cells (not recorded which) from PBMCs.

CDR3 coding DNA: TGTGCCAGCAGCTTTGCCGGTGGCAGAGAACTGTTTTTT. Translating gives CASSFAGGRELFF. J is TRBJ1-4 and V is TRBV7-9; D gene ambiguous. V dropped 3 bases and J dropped 12 bases, with 14 bases sitting between them. The CDR3 is made up of 13 amino acids. The germline V gene encodes CDR1 SEHNR and CDR2 FQNEAQ (reference sequence).